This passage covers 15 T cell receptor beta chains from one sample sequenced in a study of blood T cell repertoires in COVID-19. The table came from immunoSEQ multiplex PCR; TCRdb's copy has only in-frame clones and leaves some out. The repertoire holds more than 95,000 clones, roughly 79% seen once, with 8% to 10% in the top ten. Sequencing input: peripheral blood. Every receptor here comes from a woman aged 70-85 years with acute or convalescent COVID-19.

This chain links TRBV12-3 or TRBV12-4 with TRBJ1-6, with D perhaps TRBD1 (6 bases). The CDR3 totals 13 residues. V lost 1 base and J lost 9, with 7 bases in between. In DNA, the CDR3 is TGTGCCAGCAGTTTAGACAGGGTTTCACCCCTCCACTTT. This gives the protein CASSLDRVSPLHF.

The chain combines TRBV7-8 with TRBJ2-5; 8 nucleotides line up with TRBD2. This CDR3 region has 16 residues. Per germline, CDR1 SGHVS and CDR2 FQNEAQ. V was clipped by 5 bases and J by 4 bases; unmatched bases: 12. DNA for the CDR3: TGTGCCAGCAGCCCGAGGACGGCGGGGGGTGGAGAGACCCAGTACTTC. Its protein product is CASSPRTAGGGETQYF. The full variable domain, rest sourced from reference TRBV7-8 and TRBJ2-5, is GAGVSQSPRYKVAKRGQDVALRCDPISGHVSLFWYQQALGQGPEFLTYFQNEAQLDKSGLPSDRFFAERPEGSVSTLKIQRTQQEDSAVYLCASSPRTAGGGETQYFGPGTRLLVL.

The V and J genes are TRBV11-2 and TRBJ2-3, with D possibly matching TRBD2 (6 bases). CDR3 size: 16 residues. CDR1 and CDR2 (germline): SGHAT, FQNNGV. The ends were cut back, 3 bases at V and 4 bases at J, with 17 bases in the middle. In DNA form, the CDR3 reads TGTGCCAGCAGCTTCACCCAGGGAGCGGGTTCAGATACGCAGTATTTT. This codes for CASSFTQGAGSDTQYF.

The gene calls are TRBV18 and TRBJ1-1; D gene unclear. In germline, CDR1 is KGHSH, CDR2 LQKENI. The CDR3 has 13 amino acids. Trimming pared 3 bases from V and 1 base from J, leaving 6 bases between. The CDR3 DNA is TGTGCCAGCTCACCTATGTCGAACACTGAAGCTTTCTTT. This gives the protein CASSPMSNTEAFF.

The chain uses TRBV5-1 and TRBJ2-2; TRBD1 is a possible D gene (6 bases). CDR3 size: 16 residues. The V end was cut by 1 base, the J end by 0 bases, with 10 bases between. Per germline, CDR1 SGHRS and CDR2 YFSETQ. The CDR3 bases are TGCGCCAGCAGCTTGACCGGGACACCGAACACCGGGGAGCTGTTTTTT. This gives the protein CASSLTGTPNTGELFF. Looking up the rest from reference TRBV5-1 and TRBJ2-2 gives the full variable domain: KAGVTQTPRYLIKTRGQQVTLSCSPISGHRSVSWYQQTPGQGLQFLFEYFSETQRNKGNFPGRFSGRQFSNSRSEMNVSTLELGDSALYLCASSLTGTPNTGELFFGEGSRLTVL.

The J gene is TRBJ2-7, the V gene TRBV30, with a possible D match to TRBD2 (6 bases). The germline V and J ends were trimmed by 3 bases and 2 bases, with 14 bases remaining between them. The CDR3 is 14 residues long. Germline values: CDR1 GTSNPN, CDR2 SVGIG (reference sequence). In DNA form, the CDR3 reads TGTGCCTGGAGCCCCGGGGACTTTGCCTACGAGCAGTACTTC. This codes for CAWSPGDFAYEQYF.

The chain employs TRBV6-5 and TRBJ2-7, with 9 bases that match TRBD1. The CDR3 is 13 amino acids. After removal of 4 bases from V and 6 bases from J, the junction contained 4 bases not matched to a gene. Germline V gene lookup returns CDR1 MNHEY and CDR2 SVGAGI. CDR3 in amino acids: CASSWTGESEQYF. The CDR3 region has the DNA TGTGCCAGCAGTTGGACAGGGGAGAGCGAGCAGTACTTC.

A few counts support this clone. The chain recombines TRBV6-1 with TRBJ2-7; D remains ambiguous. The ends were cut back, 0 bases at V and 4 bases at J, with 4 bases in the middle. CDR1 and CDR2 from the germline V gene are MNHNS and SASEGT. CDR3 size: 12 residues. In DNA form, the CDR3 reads TGTGCCAGCAGTGAAGCCGGTTACGAGCAGTACTTC. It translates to CASSEAGYEQYF.

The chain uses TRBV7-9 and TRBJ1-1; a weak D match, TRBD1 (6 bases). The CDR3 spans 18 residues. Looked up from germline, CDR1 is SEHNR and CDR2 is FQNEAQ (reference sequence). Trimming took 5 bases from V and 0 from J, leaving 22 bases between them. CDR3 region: CASSPINIRQALNTEAFF. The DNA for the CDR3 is TGTGCCAGCAGCCCAATTAATATCAGACAGGCGCTGAACACTGAAGCTTTCTTT.

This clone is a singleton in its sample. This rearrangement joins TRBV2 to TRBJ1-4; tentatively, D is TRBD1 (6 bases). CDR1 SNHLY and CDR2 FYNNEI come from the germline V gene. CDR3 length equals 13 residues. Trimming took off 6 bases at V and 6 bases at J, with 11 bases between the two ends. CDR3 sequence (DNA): TGTGCCAGCAGGGAACAGGGATATGAAAAACTGTTTTTT. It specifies CASREQGYEKLFF. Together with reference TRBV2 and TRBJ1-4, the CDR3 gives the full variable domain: EPEVTQTPSHQVTQMGQEVILRCVPISNHLYFYWYRQILGQKVEFLVSFYNNEISEKSEIFDDQFSVERPDGSNFTLKIRSTKLEDSAMYFCASREQGYEKLFFGSGTQLSVL.

The CDR3 here is CASSYTTPYEQYF. The CDR3, as DNA: TGTGCCAGCAGTTACACTACTCCCTACGAGCAGTACTTC. The gene calls are TRBV6-2 or TRBV6-3 and TRBJ2-7; D not resolved. The CDR3 runs to 13 residues. Germline CDR1 and CDR2: MNHEY and SVGEGT. The V and J ends lost 2 bases and 2 bases respectively, with 7 bases between them.

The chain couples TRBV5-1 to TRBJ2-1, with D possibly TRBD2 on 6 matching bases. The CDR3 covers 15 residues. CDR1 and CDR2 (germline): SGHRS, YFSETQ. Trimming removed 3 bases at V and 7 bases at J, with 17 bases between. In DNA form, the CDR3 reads TGCGCCAGCAGCTCATACGACGGGGGTGGTAATGAGCAGTTCTTC. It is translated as CASSSYDGGGNEQFF.

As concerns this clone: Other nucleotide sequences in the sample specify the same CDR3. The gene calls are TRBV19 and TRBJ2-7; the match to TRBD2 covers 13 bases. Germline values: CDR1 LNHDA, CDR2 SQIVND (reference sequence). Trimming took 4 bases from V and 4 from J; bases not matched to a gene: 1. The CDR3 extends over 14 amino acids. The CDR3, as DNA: TGTGCCAGTAGTAGGACTAGCGGGAGTTACGAGCAGTACTTC. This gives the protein CASSRTSGSYEQYF.

CDR3 amino acids: CAISPGTGKGTDTQYF. The CDR3, as DNA: TGTGCCATCAGTCCCGGGACAGGAAAGGGCACAGATACGCAGTATTTT. This sequence joins TRBV10-3 and TRBJ2-3; 8 positions agree with TRBD1. CDR1 is ENHRY and CDR2 is SYGVKD in the germline V gene. The length of the CDR3 is 16 residues. After removal of 5 bases from V and 1 base from J, the junction contained 8 bases not matched to a gene.

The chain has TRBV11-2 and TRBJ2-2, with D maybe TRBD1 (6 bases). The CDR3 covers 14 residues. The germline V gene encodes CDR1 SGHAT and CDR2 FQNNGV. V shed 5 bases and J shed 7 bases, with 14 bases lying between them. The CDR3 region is CASSLNRVDGELFF. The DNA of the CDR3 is TGTGCCAGCAGCCTAAACAGGGTTGACGGGGAGCTGTTTTTT.